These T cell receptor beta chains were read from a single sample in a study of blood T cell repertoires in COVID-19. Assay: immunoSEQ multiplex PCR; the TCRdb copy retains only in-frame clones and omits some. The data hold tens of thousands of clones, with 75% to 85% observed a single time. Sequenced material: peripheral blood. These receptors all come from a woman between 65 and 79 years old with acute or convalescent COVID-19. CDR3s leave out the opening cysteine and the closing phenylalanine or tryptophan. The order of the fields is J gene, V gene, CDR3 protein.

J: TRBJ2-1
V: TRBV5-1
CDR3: ASSRTSGPNEQF

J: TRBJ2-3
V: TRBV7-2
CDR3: ASSPTGLAGRTDTQY

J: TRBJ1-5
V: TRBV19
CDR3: ASTEYSNQPQH

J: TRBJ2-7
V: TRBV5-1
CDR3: ASRPLGAGLRYEQY

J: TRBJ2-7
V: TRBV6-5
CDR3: ASRTTSGGTYEQY

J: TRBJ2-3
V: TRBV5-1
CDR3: ASSTSSSTDTQY

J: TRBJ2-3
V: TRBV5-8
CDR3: ASSLSLRRGLDTQY

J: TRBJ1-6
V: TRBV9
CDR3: ASSAASYNSPLH

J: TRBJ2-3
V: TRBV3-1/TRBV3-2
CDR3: ASSVGLAGTDTQY

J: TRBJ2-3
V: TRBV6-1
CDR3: ASSGLVAGSTDTQY

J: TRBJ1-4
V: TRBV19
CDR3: ASSGRQGVGYAEKLF

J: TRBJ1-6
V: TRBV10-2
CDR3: ASSVRDSYNSPLH

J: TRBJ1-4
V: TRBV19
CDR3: ASGDRGIITNEKLF

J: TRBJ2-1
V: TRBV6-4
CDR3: ASSVGGRGEQF

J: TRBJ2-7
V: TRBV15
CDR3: ATSTGTSGGYEQY

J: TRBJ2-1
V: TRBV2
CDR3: ASSPYRGPFPNEQF

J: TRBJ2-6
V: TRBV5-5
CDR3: ASSFLPLQASGANVLT

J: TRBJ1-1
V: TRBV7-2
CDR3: ASSPRTYPLTTEAF

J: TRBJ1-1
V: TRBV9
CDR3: ASSVATGTANTEAF

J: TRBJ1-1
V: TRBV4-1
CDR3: ASSLRGNTEAF

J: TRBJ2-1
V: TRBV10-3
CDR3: AIRPHGLADNEQF

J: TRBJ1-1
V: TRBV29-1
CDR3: SAERGMNTEAF

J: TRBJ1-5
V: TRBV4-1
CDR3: ASSQADRQWPQH